One TCR beta chain is described in this entry. This table comes from immunoSEQ multiplex PCR, and its TCRdb copy is limited to in-frame clones, with some not included. The profile covers under 10,000 clones, with 80% to 90% appearing a single time and roughly 5.2% taken by the ten largest. V was trimmed by 3 bases and J by 8 bases, leaving 16 bases between them. The CDR3 is 13 residues long. Germline V lookup: CDR1 SQVTM, CDR2 ANQGSEA. The sample comes from a study of T cell changes during pregnancy in multiple sclerosis. This chain links TRBV29-1 with TRBJ1-1; TRBD1 might be the D (6 bases). This specimen consisted of CD8+ T cells from peripheral blood mononuclear cells, obtained in the first trimester of pregnancy. The source is a female donor in good health, enrolled as a control in a pregnancy study. This CDR3 is CSVEQGTLGEAFF. The CDR3, as DNA: TGCAGCGTTGAGCAGGGGACCCTTGGAGAAGCTTTCTTT.